Presented here are 22 T cell receptor beta chains from one specimen sequenced in a study of cytomegalovirus exposure and HLA in healthy donors. The primer mix had 60 Vbeta and 13 Jbeta primers. Sequencing was performed with immunoSEQ multiplex PCR; in TCRdb, only in-frame clones are kept and a portion is missing. The sample carries 150,000 or so clones, around four fifths recorded once. The specimen was PBMCs. The source of these receptors is a man in his fifties or sixties in good health and CMV-seropositive.

This chain links TRBV28 with TRBJ2-1; TRBD2 agrees at 7 bases. CDR3 length equals 15 residues. Germline CDR1 and CDR2: MDHEN and SYDVKM. Unmatched junction bases numbered 8, after V lost 6 bases and J lost 3 bases. This chain's CDR3 is CASSPAAGNYNEQFF. The DNA for the CDR3 is TGTGCCAGCAGCCCCGCAGCGGGAAACTACAATGAGCAGTTCTTC. Together with reference TRBV28 and TRBJ2-1, the CDR3 gives the full variable domain: DVKVTQSSRYLVKRTGEKVFLECVQDMDHENMFWYRQDPGLGLRLIYFSYDVKMKEKGDIPEGYSVSREKKERFSLILESASTNQTSMYLCASSPAAGNYNEQFFGPGTRLTVL.

This clone was recorded once. This chain joins TRBV5-5 and TRBJ1-5; maybe TRBD1 (6 bases). CDR3 size: 15 residues. V was trimmed by 4 bases and J by 6 bases, leaving 17 bases between them. CDR1 is SGHKS and CDR2 is YYEKEE in the germline V gene (reference sequence). The CDR3 DNA follows: TGTGCCAGCAGCCAGGGGCCCGAGCTCCTTCAGCCCCAGCATTTT. Protein sequence: CASSQGPELLQPQHF. Complete variable domain (other parts from reference TRBV5-5 and TRBJ1-5): DAGVTQSPTHLIKTRGQQVTLRCSPISGHKSVSWYQQVLGQGPQFIFQYYEKEERGRGNFPDRFSARQFPNYSSELNVNALLLGDSALYLCASSQGPELLQPQHFGDGTRLSIL.

This clone was seen more than once but under ten times. This sequence joins TRBV7-2 and TRBJ1-4, with D perhaps matching TRBD1 (6 bases). The V gene lost 4 bases and the J gene lost 3 bases, with 12 bases spanning the gap. Germline V CDR1 and CDR2: SGHTA, FQGNSA. This CDR3 spans 15 amino acids. The CDR3 DNA reads as TGTGCCAGCAGCTCCCACAGGGAAGCTAATGAAAAACTGTTTTTT. Translated: CASSSHREANEKLFF.

The V call is TRBV2, the J call TRBJ2-7, with D possibly matching TRBD1 (6 bases). This CDR3 has 16 amino acids. V was clipped by 3 bases and J by 2 bases, with 17 bases between them. Germline CDR1 and CDR2: SNHLY and FYNNEI. The CDR3 sequence: CASSDPDRSRPYEQYF. DNA of the CDR3: TGTGCCAGCAGTGATCCCGACAGGTCCCGACCCTACGAGCAGTACTTC.

This CDR3 is CASSLGHHQGNNEKLFF. CDR3 nucleotides: TGTGCCAGCAGCTTAGGCCATCATCAGGGGAATAATGAAAAACTGTTTTTT. V is TRBV7-6 and J is TRBJ1-4, with D perhaps matching TRBD1 (6 bases). Germline V gene lookup returns CDR1 SGHVS and CDR2 FNYEAQ. With 1 base removed from V and 4 bases from J, the gap between germline ends came to 16 bases. The CDR3 covers 17 residues.

This clone was seen once. This chain's CDR3 is CASSRTLALETQYF. The CDR3, as DNA: TGTGCCAGCAGCCGGACTCTAGCGTTGGAGACCCAGTACTTC. This rearrangement joins TRBV7-2 to TRBJ2-5; tentatively, D is TRBD2 (6 bases). CDR1 and CDR2 from the germline V gene are SGHTA and FQGNSA. Between the trimmed V and J ends, which lost 5 bases and 5 bases, there was a span of 15 bases. This CDR3 is 14 amino acids long.

V gene TRBV15 combines with J gene TRBJ2-2; D remains ambiguous. Germline loops: CDR1 LNHNV, CDR2 YYDKDF (reference sequence). Trimming left V 6 bases short and J 0 bases short, with 5 bases between. The CDR3 is 13 amino acids. CDR3 DNA sequence: TGTGCCACCAGGGCCCCGAACACCGGGGAGCTGTTTTTT. Translated, it gives CATRAPNTGELFF. Together with reference TRBV15 and TRBJ2-2, the CDR3 gives the full variable domain: DAMVIQNPRYQVTQFGKPVTLSCSQTLNHNVMYWYQQKSSQAPKLLFHYYDKDFNNEADTPDNFQSRRPNTSFCFLDIRSPGLGDTAMYLCATRAPNTGELFFGEGSRLTVL.

This chain uses TRBV6-4 with TRBJ2-1; 14 nucleotides line up with TRBD2. The germline CDR1 and CDR2 sequences are MRHNA and SNTAGT. The CDR3 extends over 18 amino acids. After removal of 2 bases from V and 4 bases from J, the junction contained 7 bases not matched to a gene. The CDR3 protein is CASSDQGLAGARYNEQFF. CDR3 sequence (DNA): TGTGCCAGCAGTGACCAGGGACTAGCGGGAGCAAGGTACAATGAGCAGTTCTTC.

The genes are TRBV25-1 and TRBJ1-2; D unclear. Germline CDR1 reads MGHDK; CDR2 reads SYGVNS. The CDR3 extends over 13 amino acids. V was shortened by 2 bases and J by 1 base, with 5 bases between the two germline ends. CDR3 in amino acids: CASSEPGNYGYTF. The CDR3 nucleotides read TGTGCCAGCAGTGAACCGGGTAACTATGGCTACACCTTC.

The chain joins TRBV19 to TRBJ2-7; no firm D call. The CDR3 is 16 amino acids. V lost 6 bases to trimming and J lost 3 bases, with 21 bases between them. CDR1 LNHDA and CDR2 SQIVND come from the germline V gene (reference sequence). Here the CDR3 reads CASSLFGRENRYEQYF. The CDR3 DNA reads TGTGCCAGTAGCCTTTTTGGTCGAGAGAATCGCTACGAGCAGTACTTC. Complete variable domain (other parts from reference TRBV19 and TRBJ2-7): DGGITQSPKYLFRKEGQNVTLSCEQNLNHDAMYWYRQDPGQGLRLIYYSQIVNDFQKGDIAEGYSVSREKKESFPLTVTSAQKNPTAFYLCASSLFGRENRYEQYFGPGTRLTVT.

V is TRBV5-5 and J is TRBJ1-2, with D possibly matching TRBD1 (6 bases). Trimming took 0 bases from V and 4 from J, leaving 7 bases between them. The CDR3 extends over 13 amino acids. Looked up from germline, CDR1 is SGHKS and CDR2 is YYEKEE (reference sequence). CDR3: CASSLEDSYGYTF. CDR3 bases: TGTGCCAGCAGCTTGGAGGACAGCTATGGCTACACCTTC.

A remark on this clone: The sample carries other DNA sequences with the same CDR3. The V and J genes are TRBV30 and TRBJ2-1; the D gene is possibly TRBD2 (5 bases). V was pared by 0 bases and J by 6 bases, with 15 bases between. The germline gives CDR1 GTSNPN, CDR2 SVGIG (reference sequence). The CDR3 has 15 residues. The CDR3 here is CAWSVRRGSGNEQFF. The CDR3 region has the DNA TGTGCCTGGAGTGTTCGCCGTGGGAGTGGCAATGAGCAGTTCTTC. Full variable domain (missing parts from reference TRBV30 and TRBJ2-1): SQTIHQWPATLVQPVGSPLSLECTVEGTSNPNLYWYRQAAGRGLQLLFYSVGIGQISSEVPQNLSASRPQDRQFILSSKKLLLSDSGFYLCAWSVRRGSGNEQFFGPGTRLTVL.

J is TRBJ2-1 and V is TRBV18; D not certain. Per germline, CDR1 KGHSH and CDR2 LQKENI. V lost 5 bases, J lost 10 bases, and 9 bases lay in between. CDR3 length: 11 amino acids. The CDR3 reads CASSAGREQFF. The CDR3 region has the DNA TGTGCCAGCTCAGCCGGCAGGGAGCAGTTCTTC.

In this sample, this clone turned up a few times. Other nucleotide sequences from this sample produce the same CDR3. This chain connects TRBV2 to TRBJ2-6, with D hard to call. CDR1 SNHLY and CDR2 FYNNEI come from the germline V gene. CDR3 length equals 17 residues. V was trimmed by 2 bases and J by 0 bases, leaving 11 bases between them. Here the CDR3 reads CASSEIPRPSGANVLTF. CDR3 bases: TGTGCCAGCAGTGAAATTCCCAGGCCCTCTGGGGCCAACGTCCTGACTTTC. Full variable domain (remainder filled in from reference TRBV2 and TRBJ2-6): EPEVTQTPSHQVTQMGQEVILRCVPISNHLYFYWYRQILGQKVEFLVSFYNNEISEKSEIFDDQFSVERPDGSNFTLKIRSTKLEDSAMYFCASSEIPRPSGANVLTFGAGSRLTVL.

This clone was seen a few times. The chain recombines TRBV25-1 with TRBJ2-2; D unresolved. The germline CDR1 and CDR2 sequences are MGHDK and SYGVNS. V lost 5 bases, J lost 6 bases, and 10 bases lay in between. The CDR3 totals 13 residues. CDR3 protein: CASSTGTSGELFF. As DNA, the CDR3 is TGTGCCAGCAGTACCGGTACTTCCGGGGAGCTGTTTTTT. Using reference TRBV25-1 and TRBJ2-2 for the parts outside the CDR3, the full variable domain is EADIYQTPRYLVIGTGKKITLECSQTMGHDKMYWYQQDPGMELHLIHYSYGVNSTEKGDLSSESTVSRIRTEHFPLTLESARPSHTSQYLCASSTGTSGELFFGEGSRLTVL.

CDR3 sequence: CASSSETEAFF. The CDR3 DNA reads TGTGCCAGCAGCTCCGAGACTGAAGCTTTCTTT. The chain recombines TRBV7-3 with TRBJ1-1; D is uncertain. The length of the CDR3 is 11 residues. The germline CDR1 and CDR2 sequences are SGHTA and FQGTGA. V lost 4 bases to trimming and J lost 5 bases, with 5 bases between them.

The CDR3 DNA reads as TGTGCCAGCAGCAAAGGGACTAGCGGGTGTTACAATGAGCAGTTCTTC. It translates to CASSKGTSGCYNEQFF. The chain links TRBV21-1 to TRBJ2-1; the table's TRBD2 call for D was not verified on the DNA. TRBV21-1 is a known pseudogene. The CDR3 length is 16 residues.

Of note for this clone: This sample also contains other DNA sequences that code for the same CDR3. The chain uses TRBV28 and TRBJ1-5; D unresolved. The CDR3 length is 13 residues. Trimming took off 8 bases at V and 0 bases at J, with 8 bases between the two ends. Germline V gene data show CDR1 as MDHEN and CDR2 as SYDVKM. The DNA for the CDR3 is TGTGCCAGCGGAGAATATAGCAATCAGCCCCAGCATTTT. Translating gives CASGEYSNQPQHF.

V gene TRBV16 combines with J gene TRBJ1-1; D unclear. The CDR3 sequence is 16 residues long. Germline CDR1 KGHSY, CDR2 FQNENV. V dropped 2 bases and J dropped 1 base, with 14 bases sitting between them. The CDR3 loop is CASSQPFGRENTEAFF. In DNA form, the CDR3 reads TGTGCCAGCAGCCAACCCTTCGGACGGGAGAACACTGAAGCTTTCTTT.

The rearrangement uses TRBV25-1 and TRBJ1-1; D ambiguous. Trimming took 3 bases from V and 7 from J, leaving 6 bases between them. CDR1 MGHDK and CDR2 SYGVNS come from the germline V gene. The CDR3 loop spans 11 amino acids. The CDR3 nucleotides read TGTGCCAGCAGTGACTTAGTTGAAGCTTTCTTT. It translates to CASSDLVEAFF.

This chain connects TRBV7-9 to TRBJ2-5, with TRBD2 matching 9 bases. V dropped 2 bases and J dropped 0; count of bases not matched to a gene: 4. CDR3 length: 16 amino acids. Germline CDR1 and CDR2: SEHNR and FQNEAQ (reference sequence). The CDR3 spells CASSLTSGSYQETQYF. CDR3 nucleotide sequence: TGTGCCAGCAGCTTAACTAGCGGGTCGTACCAAGAGACCCAGTACTTC.

The rearrangement joins TRBV6-1 to TRBJ2-7, with D perhaps TRBD2 (7 bases). The germline V gene has CDR1 MNHNS and CDR2 SASEGT. This CDR3 comprises 14 residues. The ends were cut back, 5 bases at V and 6 bases at J, with 17 bases in the middle. As DNA, the CDR3 is TGTGCCAGCAGTTATCGGCAGGGGAGGGGCGAGCAGTACTTC. It is translated as CASSYRQGRGEQYF.